The next 19 T cell receptor beta chains were all read from a single sample in a study of shared clonotypes between healthy human individuals. Using immunoSEQ multiplex PCR, the repertoire was profiled, and TCRdb retains in-frame clones only, with some absent. The sample contains some 2,000,000 clones, around 95% of which appear only once. Sequenced input: naive CD4+ T cells sorted from blood. Subset here: CD45RA+ positively selected. The receptors shown here come from a young man in good health.

The chain links TRBV7-2 to TRBJ2-7; D is unclear. The CDR3 is 13 amino acids. Trimming removed 5 bases from V and 2 bases from J, with 10 bases in between. CDR1 is SGHTA, CDR2 FQGNSA, per germline. The CDR3 spells CASSLRRTYEQYF. For the CDR3, the DNA is TGTGCCAGCAGCCTCCGACGGACCTACGAGCAGTACTTC.

The chain has TRBV6-1 and TRBJ1-6; D is ambiguous. Germline V gene data show CDR1 as MNHNS and CDR2 as SASEGT. This CDR3 spans 12 amino acids. V dropped 8 bases and J dropped 10 bases, with 12 bases sitting between them. The CDR3, as DNA: TGTGCCAGCGTGAATCGTGTCTCACCCCTCCACTTT. This encodes CASVNRVSPLHF.

The V and J genes are TRBV19 and TRBJ1-1; D gene uncertain. CDR1 and CDR2 (germline): LNHDA, SQIVND (reference sequence). The CDR3 is 14 amino acids. V lost 3 bases and J lost 0, with 8 bases in between. CDR3 in amino acids: CASSMVGVNTEAFF. The CDR3 coding sequence is TGTGCCAGTAGTATGGTGGGCGTGAACACTGAAGCTTTCTTT.

The chain links TRBV28 to TRBJ1-1; unclear D gene. Per germline, CDR1 MDHEN and CDR2 SYDVKM. Trimming shortened V by 1 base and J by 5 bases, and 14 bases separated the two germline ends. The CDR3 has 15 amino acids. The CDR3 loop reads CASSLSPITGTEAFF. The CDR3 bases are TGTGCCAGCAGTTTATCCCCAATCACCGGGACTGAAGCTTTCTTT.

This chain joins TRBV28 and TRBJ1-2; D remains unclear. There are 13 residues in the CDR3. Trimming took 3 bases from V and 2 from J, leaving 7 bases between them. CDR1 and CDR2 (germline): MDHEN, SYDVKM. CDR3 in DNA: TGTGCCAGCAGTTTCGGGATAAACTATGGCTACACCTTC. Amino acid sequence: CASSFGINYGYTF.

V usage is TRBV18 and J usage is TRBJ2-3, with 7 bases fitting TRBD2. The germline V gene encodes CDR1 KGHSH and CDR2 LQKENI. The ends lost 5 bases at V and 0 bases at J; junction bases unmatched: 8. The CDR3 spans 16 residues. The CDR3 here is CASSSLTSPSTDTQYF. The DNA of the CDR3 is TGTGCCAGCTCATCACTGACTAGCCCCAGCACAGATACGCAGTATTTT.

The chain carries TRBV28 and TRBJ2-5, with a possible D match to TRBD1 (6 bases). Germline V CDR1 and CDR2: MDHEN, SYDVKM. V was cut by 3 bases and J by 2 bases, with 19 bases left in between. This CDR3 is built from 17 residues. CDR3 sequence: CASSFSGTPNLQETQYF. In DNA form, the CDR3 reads TGTGCCAGCAGTTTCTCCGGGACACCTAACCTACAAGAGACCCAGTACTTC.

The chain carries TRBV7-2 and TRBJ1-2; 9 positions agree with TRBD1. The CDR3 runs 16 residues. Germline lookup yields CDR1 SGHTA and CDR2 FQGNSA. Unmatched junction bases numbered 8, after V lost 3 bases and J lost 3 bases. The CDR3, as DNA: TGTGCCAGCAGCTTGTTTGGGACAGGGCGATACTATGGCTACACCTTC. It encodes CASSLFGTGRYYGYTF. Drawing the rest from reference TRBV7-2 and TRBJ1-2, the complete variable domain is GAGVSQSPSNKVTEKGKDVELRCDPISGHTALYWYRQSLGQGLEFLIYFQGNSAPDKSGLPSDRFSAERTGGSVSTLTIQRTQQEDSAVYLCASSLFGTGRYYGYTFGSGTRLTVV.

The chain links TRBV28 to TRBJ2-7, with TRBD1 matching 7 bases. The trim removed 4 bases at V and 3 bases at J, leaving 6 bases unmatched. The CDR3 has 14 amino acids. Germline loops: CDR1 MDHEN, CDR2 SYDVKM. CDR3 nucleotides: TGTGCCAGCAGTTCCGGACAGGCGGTCTACGAGCAGTACTTC. This sequence encodes CASSSGQAVYEQYF.

The CDR3 reads CASISSNNYGYTF. The CDR3 DNA reads as TGTGCCAGCATCAGTTCCAATAACTATGGCTACACCTTC. The rearrangement joins TRBV28 to TRBJ1-2; D unclear. V gave up 7 bases and J gave up 1 base, with 10 bases separating them. This CDR3 spans 13 amino acids. Per germline, CDR1 MDHEN and CDR2 SYDVKM.

The chain couples TRBV27 to TRBJ2-5; no clear D. Trimming took 3 bases from V and 5 from J, leaving 7 bases between them. CDR1 is MNHEY, CDR2 SMNVEV, per germline (reference sequence). This CDR3 spans 12 amino acids. The CDR3 sequence is CASSFVGETQYF. The DNA for the CDR3 is TGTGCCAGCAGTTTTGTTGGGGAGACCCAGTACTTC.

The chain couples TRBV6-5 to TRBJ2-5; no clear D. Trimming shortened V by 2 bases and J by 7 bases, and 8 bases separated the two germline ends. The CDR3 is 12 residues long. Looked up from germline, CDR1 is MNHEY and CDR2 is SVGAGI. CDR3 sequence (DNA): TGTGCCAGCAGTTACGCACCAGGGACCCAGTACTTC. It translates to CASSYAPGTQYF.

In the case of this clone: Other DNA sequences within the sample encode an identical CDR3. The V call is TRBV5-1, the J call TRBJ1-3, with D possibly TRBD1 on 6 matching bases. V gave up 2 bases and J gave up 0 bases, with 9 bases separating them. The CDR3 contains 15 residues. Germline CDR1 reads SGHRS; CDR2 reads YFSETQ. The DNA for the CDR3 is TGCGCCAGCAGCTTAGGGGGGAGCTCTGGAAACACCATATATTTT. This gives the protein CASSLGGSSGNTIYF.

The genes are TRBV28 and TRBJ2-6; a weak D match, TRBD1 (5 bases). This CDR3 comprises 16 residues. CDR1 is MDHEN and CDR2 is SYDVKM in the germline V gene. With 2 bases removed from V and 0 bases from J, the gap between germline ends came to 8 bases. The CDR3 protein is CASSLPTASGANVLTF. The CDR3, as DNA: TGTGCCAGCAGTTTACCGACAGCCTCTGGGGCCAACGTCCTGACTTTC.

The chain carries TRBV9 and TRBJ2-5, with 12 positions matching TRBD2. Trimming took 4 bases from V and 2 from J; bases not matched to a gene: 6. Germline values: CDR1 SGDLS, CDR2 YYNGEE. There are 16 residues in the CDR3. In nucleotides, the CDR3 is TGTGCCAGCAGCTTCGGACTAGCGGGACCACAAGAGACCCAGTACTTC. Residues: CASSFGLAGPQETQYF.

With respect to this clone: Other nucleotide sequences in the sample specify the same CDR3. The chain employs TRBV11-2 and TRBJ2-3; 13 bases align to TRBD2. The CDR3 is made up of 16 amino acids. Per the germline V gene, CDR1 is SGHAT and CDR2 is FQNNGV. V lost 5 bases to trimming and J lost 2 bases; unmatched junction nucleotides: 4. CDR3 sequence reads: CASSLGTSGVTDTQYF. As DNA, the CDR3 is TGTGCCAGCAGCCTCGGGACTAGCGGGGTCACAGATACGCAGTATTTT.

J is TRBJ2-6 and V is TRBV10-3, with TRBD2 as a possible D gene (6 bases). The germline V and J ends were trimmed by 3 bases and 2 bases, with 14 bases remaining between them. From germline, CDR1 is ENHRY and CDR2 SYGVKD. The CDR3 spans 17 residues. The CDR3 spells CAISDSLGEAGANVLTF. CDR3 nucleotide sequence: TGTGCCATCAGTGACTCCTTAGGGGAGGCTGGGGCCAACGTCCTGACTTTC.

The chain carries TRBV6-5 and TRBJ2-5; D gene unclear. CDR1 is MNHEY and CDR2 is SVGAGI in the germline V gene. V lost 4 bases to trimming and J lost 2 bases, with 11 bases between them. The CDR3 is made up of 14 amino acids. In DNA form, the CDR3 reads TGTGCCAGCAGTTTAGACGTCATTCAAGAGACCCAGTACTTC. This translates into CASSLDVIQETQYF.

The V call is TRBV7-9, the J call TRBJ2-1, with no clear D. Trimming left V 2 bases short and J 7 bases short, with 9 bases between. The germline V gene has CDR1 SEHNR and CDR2 FQNEAQ (reference sequence). The CDR3 loop spans 13 amino acids. The CDR3 spells CASSLTFANEQFF. CDR3 DNA: TGTGCCAGCAGCTTAACCTTCGCGAATGAGCAGTTCTTC.